This T cell receptor beta chain is from a study of cytomegalovirus exposure and HLA in healthy donors. The CDR3 has 14 residues. V shed 3 bases and J shed 6 bases, with 12 bases lying between them. CDR1 and CDR2 (germline): MNHEY, SMNVEV (reference sequence). With 60 Vbeta and 13 Jbeta primers, the PCR was carried out. Sequencing used immunoSEQ multiplex PCR; TCRdb keeps in-frame clones, though not all of them. The profile covers about 120,000 clones, with roughly a tenth appearing a single time and roughly 4.2% taken by the ten largest. This clone was detected only a few times. The chain uses TRBV27 and TRBJ1-5; possible D gene TRBD1, 6 bases. Sequences were obtained from PBMCs. This sequence was found in a woman in her late teens or twenties in good health and CMV-seropositive. The CDR3 sequence is CASSLNREGQPQHF. The CDR3 coding sequence is TGTGCCAGCAGTTTGAACAGGGAGGGTCAGCCCCAGCATTTT.